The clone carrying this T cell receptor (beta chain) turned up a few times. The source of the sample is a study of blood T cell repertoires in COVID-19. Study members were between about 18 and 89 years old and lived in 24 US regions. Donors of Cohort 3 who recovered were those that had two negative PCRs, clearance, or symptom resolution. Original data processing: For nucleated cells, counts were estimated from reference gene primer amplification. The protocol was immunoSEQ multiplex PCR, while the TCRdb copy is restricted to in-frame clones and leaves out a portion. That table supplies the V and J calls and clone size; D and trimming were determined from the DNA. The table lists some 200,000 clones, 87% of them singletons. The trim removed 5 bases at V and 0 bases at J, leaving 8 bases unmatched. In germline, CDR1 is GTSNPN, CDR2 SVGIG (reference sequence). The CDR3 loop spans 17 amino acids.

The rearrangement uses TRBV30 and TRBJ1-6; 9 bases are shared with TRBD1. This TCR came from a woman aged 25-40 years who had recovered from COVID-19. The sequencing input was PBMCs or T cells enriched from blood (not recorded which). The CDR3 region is CAWAGTGSLSYNSPLHF. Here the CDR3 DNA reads TGTGCCTGGGCCGGGACAGGGTCCCTCTCCTATAATTCACCCCTCCACTTT.